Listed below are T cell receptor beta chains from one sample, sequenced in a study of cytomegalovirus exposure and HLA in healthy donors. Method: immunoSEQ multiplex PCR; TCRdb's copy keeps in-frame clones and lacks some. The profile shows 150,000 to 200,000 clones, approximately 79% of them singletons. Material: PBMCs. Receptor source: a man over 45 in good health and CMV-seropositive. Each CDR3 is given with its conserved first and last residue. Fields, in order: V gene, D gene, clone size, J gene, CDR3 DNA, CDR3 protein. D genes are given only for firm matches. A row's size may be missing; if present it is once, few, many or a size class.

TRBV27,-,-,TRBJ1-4,TGTGCCAGCCAATCTCCCCGGGAGCCAAATGAAAAACTGTTTTTT,CASQSPREPNEKLFF
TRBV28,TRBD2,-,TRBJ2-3,TGTGCCCTTAGCGGGGGGGCCAAAAATACGCAGTATTTT,CALSGGAKNTQYF
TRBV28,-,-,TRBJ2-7,TGTGCCAGCAGCTGGACACGATCTTCCTACGAGCAGTACTTC,CASSWTRSSYEQYF
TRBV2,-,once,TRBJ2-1,TGTGCCAGCAGTCGACTAGGCTACAATGAGCAGTTCTTC,CASSRLGYNEQFF
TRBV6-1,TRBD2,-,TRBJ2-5,TGTGCCAGCAGTGCCGGGACTAGGACGGAGACCCAGTACTTC,CASSAGTRTETQYF
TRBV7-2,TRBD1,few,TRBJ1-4,TGTGCCAGCAGCTGGGCCGGGACAGGGAATGAAAAACTGTTTTTT,CASSWAGTGNEKLFF
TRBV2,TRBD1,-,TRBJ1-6,TGTGCCAGCAGTGAGCTCGGACAGGGTGTCTCACCCCTCCACTTT,CASSELGQGVSPLHF
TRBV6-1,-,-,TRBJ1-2,TGTGCCAGCAGTCCACAGGGTTATGTGGGCTACACCTTC,CASSPQGYVGYTF
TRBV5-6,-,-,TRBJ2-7,TGTGCCAGCAGCCGGGTCGTCAGCTACGAGCAGTACTTC,CASSRVVSYEQYF
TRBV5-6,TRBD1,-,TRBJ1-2,TGTGCCAGCAGCTCCGTCGACAGGGTTGGGTATGGCTACACCTTC,CASSSVDRVGYGYTF